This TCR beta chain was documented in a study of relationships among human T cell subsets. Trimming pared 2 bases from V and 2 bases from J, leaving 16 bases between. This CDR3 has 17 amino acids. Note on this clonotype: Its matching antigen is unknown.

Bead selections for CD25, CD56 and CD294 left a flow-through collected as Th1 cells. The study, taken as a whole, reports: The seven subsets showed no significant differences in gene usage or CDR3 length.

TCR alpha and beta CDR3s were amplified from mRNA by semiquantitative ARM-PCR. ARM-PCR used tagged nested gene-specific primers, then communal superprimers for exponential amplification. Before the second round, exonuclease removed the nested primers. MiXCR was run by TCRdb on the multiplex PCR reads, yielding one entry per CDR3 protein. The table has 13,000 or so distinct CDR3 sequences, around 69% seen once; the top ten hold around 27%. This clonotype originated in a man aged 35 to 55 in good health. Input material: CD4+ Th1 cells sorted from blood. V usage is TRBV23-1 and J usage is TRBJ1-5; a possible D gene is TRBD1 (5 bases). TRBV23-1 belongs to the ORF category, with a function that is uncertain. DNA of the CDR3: TGCGCCAGCAGTCAAGTAAACCAGGGAGTCTGCAATCAGCCCCAGCATTTT. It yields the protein CASSQVNQGVCNQPQHF.